This T cell receptor beta chain derives from a study of PD-1 blockade in classical Hodgkin lymphoma. At the level of the study: Patients were dosed intravenously with nivolumab at 3 mg/kg every 2 weeks.

As to time point: cycle 4 day 1 (C4D1), after less than 7 weeks of nivolumab. Following autologous stem cell transplantation, relapse occurred in every patient, and exposure to brentuximab vedotin varied. Classifying best responses yielded complete response, partial response or progressive disease. Broader study findings: Complete responders' baseline diversity resembled that of newly diagnosed patients.

CDR3 length: 14 amino acids. V was cut by 5 bases and J by 8 bases, with 16 bases left in between. The germline gives CDR1 SEHNR, CDR2 FQNEAQ (reference sequence). About this clone: Antigen unknown.

Generated by immunoSEQ multiplex PCR, the TCRdb table keeps only in-frame clones and is missing some. The data show about 93,000 clones, about 77% seen once. The source material was peripheral blood mononuclear cells (PBMCs), sampled before the fourth cycle of nivolumab. This receptor was taken from a human donor with classical Hodgkin lymphoma. The chain recombines TRBV7-9 with TRBJ2-1; D perhaps matches TRBD1 (6 bases). The DNA of the CDR3 is TGTGCCAGCAGCCCCCCAGTTGGGGGCGATGAGCAGTTCTTC. It specifies CASSPPVGGDEQFF.